What follows are 32 T cell receptor beta chains derived from one specimen sequenced in a study of cytotoxic CD8 clonotypes in ibrutinib-treated CLL. Profiling relied on immunoSEQ multiplex PCR, and the TCRdb table lists in-frame clones only, not all of them. The sample yields fewer than 400,000 clones, 67% seen once. The input for sequencing was PBMCs, taken after 36 months of ibrutinib treatment. The receptors originated from a human donor with chronic lymphocytic leukemia.

This clone was observed once. This rearrangement joins TRBV4-1 to TRBJ2-7, with D uncertain. The germline gives CDR1 MGHRA, CDR2 YSYEKL. Trimming removed 1 base at V and 7 bases at J, with 14 bases between. This CDR3 region has 14 residues. CDR3 protein: CASSQGGSLREQYF. The CDR3 DNA sequence: TGCGCCAGCAGCCAAGGGGGTAGTCTCAGGGAGCAGTACTTC.

This clone was picked up a small number of times. The chain carries TRBV5-1 and TRBJ2-3; 11 positions agree with TRBD2. Germline CDR1 reads SGHRS; CDR2 reads YFSETQ. Trimming at V came to 0 bases and at J to 5 bases, leaving 5 bases not matched to a gene. The CDR3 is 16 residues long. The CDR3 nucleotides are TGCGCCAGCAGCTTGGGATCTAGCGGGGGGAAAGATACGCAGTATTTT. It translates to CASSLGSSGGKDTQYF.

The chain couples TRBV4-1 to TRBJ2-7, with D perhaps matching TRBD1 (6 bases). The V end lost 0 bases, the J end lost 2 bases, and 14 bases lay between the germline ends. The CDR3 runs 16 residues. Germline CDR1 reads MGHRA; CDR2 reads YSYEKL. In DNA form, the CDR3 reads TGCGCCAGCAGCCAAGATCCGCAGGGGTCGGCCTACGAGCAGTACTTC. It encodes CASSQDPQGSAYEQYF.

This clone has only a few counts. The gene calls are TRBV18 and TRBJ1-2; no clear D. The CDR3 consists of 14 residues. The V gene lost 0 bases and the J gene lost 2 bases, with 7 bases spanning the gap. CDR1 and CDR2 (germline): KGHSH, LQKENI. The CDR3 sequence is CASSPPRLNYGYTF. Written as DNA, the CDR3 is TGTGCCAGCTCACCACCCCGACTAAACTATGGCTACACCTTC.

This chain uses TRBV5-1 with TRBJ2-7, with D possibly matching TRBD1 (5 bases). The CDR3 spans 14 residues. V lost 2 bases, J lost 0 bases, and 9 bases lay in between. Germline loops: CDR1 SGHRS, CDR2 YFSETQ. DNA of the CDR3: TGCGCCAGCAGCTTATACGACAGCTCCTACGAGCAGTACTTC. It translates to CASSLYDSSYEQYF. The variable domain in full, completed from reference TRBV5-1 and TRBJ2-7, reads KAGVTQTPRYLIKTRGQQVTLSCSPISGHRSVSWYQQTPGQGLQFLFEYFSETQRNKGNFPGRFSGRQFSNSRSEMNVSTLELGDSALYLCASSLYDSSYEQYFGPGTRLTVT.

V gene TRBV27 combines with J gene TRBJ2-1; TRBD2 aligns across 13 bases. Trimming at V came to 1 base and at J to 6 bases, leaving 3 bases not matched to a gene. The germline V gene encodes CDR1 MNHEY and CDR2 SMNVEV (reference sequence). This CDR3 spans 16 amino acids. This chain's CDR3 is CASSLYGLAGVNEQFF. The CDR3 bases are TGTGCCAGCAGTTTATACGGACTAGCGGGAGTCAATGAGCAGTTCTTC.

The J gene is TRBJ2-7, the V gene TRBV2; D is possibly TRBD1 (6 bases). V lost 8 bases and J lost 0, with 17 bases in between. The CDR3 contains 15 residues. Germline V gives CDR1 SNHLY, CDR2 FYNNEI. CDR3 amino acids: CASHFTGSHSYEQYF. The CDR3, as DNA: TGTGCCAGCCACTTTACAGGGTCCCACTCCTACGAGCAGTACTTC.

The J gene is TRBJ2-1, the V gene TRBV7-9, with D possibly matching TRBD1 (5 bases). Trimming pared 2 bases from V and 9 bases from J, leaving 11 bases between. The CDR3 totals 13 residues. Germline V gene sequence: CDR1 SEHNR, CDR2 FQNEAQ (reference sequence). CDR3 sequence reads: CASSLLSQGEQFF. The DNA for the CDR3 is TGTGCCAGCAGCTTATTGTCGCAGGGTGAGCAGTTCTTC. The variable domain in full, with the rest retrieved from reference TRBV7-9 and TRBJ2-1, is DTGVSQNPRHKITKRGQNVTFRCDPISEHNRLYWYRQTLGQGPEFLTYFQNEAQLEKSRLLSDRFSAERPKGSFSTLEIQRTEQGDSAMYLCASSLLSQGEQFFGPGTRLTVL.

In its sample, this clone was seen once. This rearrangement joins TRBV11-3 to TRBJ2-3; perhaps TRBD2 as D (5 bases). The CDR3 sequence is 12 residues long. With 4 bases removed from V and 6 bases from J, the gap between germline ends came to 8 bases. Germline V gives CDR1 SGHNT, CDR2 YENEEA. The CDR3 spells CASSSRRDTQYF. The DNA of the CDR3 is TGTGCCAGCAGCTCCCGGAGGGATACGCAGTATTTT.

This chain uses TRBV5-1 with TRBJ2-5; D is unresolved. V was shortened by 4 bases and J by 2 bases, with 6 bases between the two germline ends. This CDR3 is built from 12 residues. CDR1 and CDR2 from the germline V gene are SGHRS and YFSETQ. The chain's CDR3 is CASSIQQETQYF. The CDR3 DNA reads as TGCGCCAGCAGCATCCAACAAGAGACCCAGTACTTC.

The chain couples TRBV28 to TRBJ2-5, with 10 positions matching TRBD1. Trimming took 2 bases from V and 5 from J; bases not matched to a gene: 11. The CDR3 extends over 17 amino acids. Germline V gene sequence: CDR1 MDHEN, CDR2 SYDVKM. CDR3 protein: CASSLTARGQGLETQYF. Here the CDR3 DNA reads TGTGCCAGCAGTTTAACCGCCCGGGGACAGGGGCTGGAGACCCAGTACTTC.

The V gene is TRBV19, the J gene TRBJ2-3; 7 nucleotides align to TRBD1. Germline lookup yields CDR1 LNHDA and CDR2 SQIVND (reference sequence). The CDR3 is made up of 17 amino acids. Trimming cost V 6 bases and J 0 bases; bases outside gene matches: 12. This CDR3 is CASSTNRYRGSTDTQYF. In DNA, the CDR3 is TGTGCCAGTAGCACAAACCGGTACAGGGGTAGCACAGATACGCAGTATTTT.

The J gene is TRBJ2-7, the V gene TRBV4-1; TRBD2 aligns across 11 bases. Germline loops: CDR1 MGHRA, CDR2 YSYEKL. This CDR3 is built from 15 residues. V was pared by 9 bases and J by 3 bases, with 10 bases of the junction left unmatched. CDR3 DNA sequence: TGCGCCAGTAGCAGGGGACTAGCGGAGCACTACGAGCAGTACTTC. This translates into CASSRGLAEHYEQYF.

The CDR3 loop is CASGLVLVTAAYEQYF. Written as DNA, the CDR3 is TGTGCTAGTGGTTTGGTACTCGTTACAGCAGCCTACGAGCAGTACTTC. The chain has TRBV12-5 and TRBJ2-7; D unresolved. Trimming removed 0 bases at V and 2 bases at J, with 14 bases between. Germline V gene data show CDR1 as LGHNT and CDR2 as FRNRAP. The CDR3 runs 16 residues.

Only a few counts were recorded for this clone. The chain is built from TRBV7-2 and TRBJ2-7; D uncertain. This CDR3 is 11 amino acids long. Trimming pared 5 bases from V and 4 bases from J, leaving 6 bases between. Germline CDR1 and CDR2: SGHTA and FQGNSA. The CDR3 region has the DNA TGTGCCAGCAGCCGGGCGTACGAGCAGTACTTC. Protein sequence: CASSRAYEQYF.

This clone was counted a single time. The rearrangement uses TRBV6-5 and TRBJ2-7; D is perhaps TRBD1 or TRBD2 (5 bases each). Germline V gene data show CDR1 as MNHEY and CDR2 as SVGAGI. The CDR3 is 16 amino acids. Trimming pared 4 bases from V and 4 bases from J, leaving 20 bases between. The CDR3 spells CASSSSPVGDAYEQYF. The CDR3 nucleotides are TGTGCCAGCAGTTCCTCGCCCGTGGGGGATGCGTACGAGCAGTACTTC.

Here the CDR3 DNA reads TGCGCCAGCAGCCAAGATTCGGACGGAATCAATGAGCAGTTCTTC. Protein sequence: CASSQDSDGINEQFF. The chain couples TRBV4-1 to TRBJ2-1; D ambiguous. V was cut by 0 bases and J by 6 bases, with 12 bases left in between. This CDR3 comprises 15 residues. CDR1 and CDR2 from the germline V gene are MGHRA and YSYEKL.

The rearrangement links TRBV5-1 to TRBJ2-7, with 8 bases that match TRBD2. This CDR3 spans 15 amino acids. The J segment lost 2 bases and the V segment lost 4 bases, leaving 8 bases of the junction unmatched. Germline values: CDR1 SGHRS, CDR2 YFSETQ. CDR3 amino acids: CASSPSGSQAYEQYF. CDR3 bases: TGCGCCAGCAGCCCGAGCGGGAGTCAAGCCTACGAGCAGTACTTC.

The chain couples TRBV28 to TRBJ2-7; 9 bases are shared with TRBD1. CDR3 length: 14 residues. Germline CDR1 MDHEN, CDR2 SYDVKM. The junction had 6 bases not matched to a gene; V was cut back by 4 bases and J by 5 bases. CDR3 protein: CASSSPGQGDEQYF. CDR3 in DNA: TGTGCCAGCAGTTCGCCGGGACAGGGAGACGAGCAGTACTTC.

The J gene is TRBJ2-5, the V gene TRBV7-9; the D is unclear. The germline V gene encodes CDR1 SEHNR and CDR2 FQNEAQ (reference sequence). Trimming pared 1 base from V and 3 bases from J, leaving 6 bases between. This CDR3 has 13 residues. CDR3 protein: CASSLVLKETQYF. The DNA for the CDR3 is TGTGCCAGCAGCTTAGTGCTCAAAGAGACCCAGTACTTC.

V gene TRBV28 combines with J gene TRBJ2-3, with 15 bases aligning to TRBD2. CDR1 is MDHEN and CDR2 is SYDVKM in the germline V gene. This CDR3 is 16 amino acids long. Trimming at V came to 5 bases and at J to 5 bases, leaving 5 bases not matched to a gene. CDR3 amino acids: CASSTGLAGGLDTQYF. As DNA, the CDR3 is TGTGCCAGCAGTACAGGACTAGCGGGAGGGCTAGATACGCAGTATTTT.

This clone was detected a few times. The chain recombines TRBV6-5 with TRBJ2-7, with 8 bases lining up with TRBD1. CDR3 length equals 12 residues. After removal of 7 bases from V and 3 bases from J, the junction contained 2 bases not matched to a gene. Germline V gene sequence: CDR1 MNHEY, CDR2 SVGAGI. The CDR3 sequence: CASKTGGYEQYF. CDR3 coding DNA: TGTGCCAGCAAAACAGGGGGCTACGAGCAGTACTTC.

V and J are TRBV29-1 and TRBJ2-2; TRBD1 matches at 9 bases. Looked up from germline, CDR1 is SQVTM and CDR2 is ANQGSEA. Unmatched junction bases numbered 0, after V lost 4 bases and J lost 3 bases. The CDR3 runs to 13 residues. The CDR3 sequence is CSVGTGDTGELFF. CDR3 DNA: TGCAGCGTTGGGACAGGGGACACCGGGGAGCTGTTTTTT.

This rearrangement joins TRBV13 to TRBJ2-7; D unresolved. V was cut by 2 bases and J by 2 bases, with 7 bases left in between. The CDR3 has 13 amino acids. Germline lookup yields CDR1 PRHDT and CDR2 FYEKMQ (reference sequence). The CDR3 bases are TGTGCCAGCAGCTTAAGGCCAGCCTACGAGCAGTACTTC. Its protein is CASSLRPAYEQYF.

This clone has a single count. V and J are TRBV9 and TRBJ2-1, with TRBD2 identical over 7 bases. Germline CDR1 and CDR2: SGDLS and YYNGEE. The J segment lost 0 bases and the V segment lost 2 bases, leaving 5 bases of the junction unmatched. This CDR3 contains 16 residues. The CDR3 region has the DNA TGTGCCAGCAGCGTGAGCGGGGCAAGCTCCTACAATGAGCAGTTCTTC. It translates to CASSVSGASSYNEQFF.

The chain recombines TRBV6-6 with TRBJ2-3; D may be TRBD1 (6 bases). V was pared by 5 bases and J by 1 base, with 10 bases between. In germline, CDR1 is MNHNY, CDR2 SVGAGI (reference sequence). The CDR3 loop spans 14 amino acids. The CDR3 DNA follows: TGTGCCAGCAGTACAAGGACAGGCACAGATACGCAGTATTTT. Protein: CASSTRTGTDTQYF.

This clone was observed a single time. CDR3 amino acids: CASSLVFWTNEQFF. Here the CDR3 DNA reads TGTGCCAGCAGCTTGGTGTTCTGGACTAATGAGCAGTTCTTC. J is TRBJ2-1 and V is TRBV5-6; D perhaps matches TRBD2 (5 bases). The V and J ends lost 0 bases and 7 bases respectively, with 11 bases between them. The CDR3 runs to 14 residues. Germline loops: CDR1 SGHDT, CDR2 YYEEEE.

V usage is TRBV5-6 and J usage is TRBJ2-7; D may be TRBD2 (5 bases). The length of the CDR3 is 13 residues. V shed 4 bases and J shed 5 bases, with 13 bases lying between them. The germline CDR1 and CDR2 sequences are SGHDT and YYEEEE. DNA for the CDR3: TGTGCCAGCAGCACCGGGAAGCTGGACGAGCAGTACTTC. Amino acids: CASSTGKLDEQYF.

This clone has only a few counts. This chain links TRBV4-1 with TRBJ2-7; 8 bases map to TRBD2. Germline V gives CDR1 MGHRA, CDR2 YSYEKL. V gave up 2 bases and J gave up 6 bases; unmatched junction bases: 9. The CDR3 spans 15 residues. The CDR3 here is CASSQLAGPVFEQYF. CDR3 DNA: TGCGCCAGCAGCCAACTAGCGGGCCCCGTCTTCGAGCAGTACTTC.

This clone showed up just once. The chain joins TRBV2 to TRBJ1-3; no firm D call. CDR1 is SNHLY, CDR2 FYNNEI, per germline. The CDR3 consists of 13 residues. V was trimmed by 4 bases and J by 0 bases, leaving 4 bases between them. CDR3 loop: CASSVDSGNTIYF. CDR3 DNA sequence: TGTGCCAGCAGTGTAGACTCTGGAAACACCATATATTTT.

The rearrangement uses TRBV6-5 and TRBJ1-4; no definite D call. Germline-derived CDR1 and CDR2 are MNHEY and SVGAGI. The CDR3 is made up of 13 amino acids. V lost 5 bases and J lost 8, with 12 bases in between. CDR3 amino acids: CASSLGPVEKLFF. The CDR3, as DNA: TGTGCCAGCAGTCTCGGGCCTGTAGAAAAACTGTTTTTT.

The rearrangement joins TRBV9 to TRBJ2-5; 11 bases match TRBD2. Trimming took 0 bases from V and 6 from J; bases not matched to a gene: 4. This CDR3 is 15 amino acids long. CDR1 is SGDLS, CDR2 YYNGEE, per germline. The DNA of the CDR3 is TGTGCCAGCAGCGTAGGACTAGCGGGGTTGAAGACCCAGTACTTC. Its protein product is CASSVGLAGLKTQYF.